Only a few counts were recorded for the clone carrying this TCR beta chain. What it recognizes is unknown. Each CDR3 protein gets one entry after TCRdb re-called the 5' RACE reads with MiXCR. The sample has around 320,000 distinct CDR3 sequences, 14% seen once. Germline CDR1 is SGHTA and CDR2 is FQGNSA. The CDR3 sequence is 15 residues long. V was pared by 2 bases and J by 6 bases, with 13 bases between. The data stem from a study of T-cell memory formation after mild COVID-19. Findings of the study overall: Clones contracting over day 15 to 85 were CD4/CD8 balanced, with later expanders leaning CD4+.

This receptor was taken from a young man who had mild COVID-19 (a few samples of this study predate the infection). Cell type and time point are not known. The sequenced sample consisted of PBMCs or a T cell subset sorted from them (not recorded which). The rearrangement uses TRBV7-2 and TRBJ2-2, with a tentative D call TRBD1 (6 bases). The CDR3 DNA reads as TGTGCCAGCAGCTTATTTTCAACAGGGCCCGGGGAGCTGTTTTTT. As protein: CASSLFSTGPGELFF.